This is a list of T cell receptor beta chains from one sample in a study of blood T cells in healthy people across ages. TCRdb re-called the 5' RACE reads with MiXCR, one entry per CDR3 protein. The table lists hundreds of thousands of distinct CDR3 sequences, roughly 44% of them singletons, with about a fifth in the top ten. The sample comprised blood. Receptors were obtained from a man aged 55-75 years in good health. CDR3s include the opening cysteine and the closing phenylalanine or tryptophan. D genes are given only for firm matches. Not every row has a clone size; where given, it reads once, few, many or a size class.

clone_size j_call d_call v_call cdr3_nt cdr3_aa
few TRBJ2-3 TRBD2 TRBV20-1 TGCAGTGCTAGCGCCCAGCGGGGGGGCCCTCCAGATACGCAGTATTTT CSASAQRGGPPDTQYF
- TRBJ1-2 - TRBV6-5 TGTGCCAGCACCTCTCACGGGGCTTACTATGGCTACACCTTC CASTSHGAYYGYTF
few TRBJ2-7 - TRBV28 TGTGCCAGCAGGCCCCCTGTCTCCTACGAGCAGTACTTC CASRPPVSYEQYF
- TRBJ2-7 - TRBV5-1 TGCGCCAGCAGCTTGTCTATGGGCTACGAGCAGTACTTC CASSLSMGYEQYF
- TRBJ2-1 TRBD2 TRBV20-1 TGCAGTGCTGCGGGGGGTAGGGGCTCCTACAATGAGCAGTTCTTC CSAAGGRGSYNEQFF
- TRBJ1-1 TRBD1 TRBV20-1 TGCAGAGGATTACGACCGGGACAGGGGAACACTGAAGCTTTCTTT CRGLRPGQGNTEAFF
few TRBJ1-2 - TRBV28 TGTGCCAGCAGTTTAATCTCGGTGACCTATGGCTACACCTTC CASSLISVTYGYTF
few TRBJ2-1 - TRBV7-8 TGTGCCAGCAGTCCCCAGGACAGTTACAATGAGCAGTTCTTC CASSPQDSYNEQFF
- TRBJ1-2 - TRBV14 TGTGCCAGCAGACAAGACGGATCCTATGGCTACACCTTC CASRQDGSYGYTF
few TRBJ2-1 TRBD2 TRBV13 TGTGCCAGCAGCTCCGGGACTAGCGGCGAGCAGTTCTTC CASSSGTSGEQFF
few TRBJ1-2 - TRBV7-2 TGTGCCAGCAGCTTATTCGGAAGTAACTATGGCTACACCTTC CASSLFGSNYGYTF
- TRBJ1-5 - TRBV6-1 TGTGCCCGCAGTGAGGTGGGAGGCAATCAGCCCCAGCATTTT CARSEVGGNQPQHF
once TRBJ2-5 - TRBV5-1 TGCGCCAGCAGCTTGGGGGTATTCGGAGAGACCCAGTACTTC CASSLGVFGETQYF
many TRBJ2-2 - TRBV5-8 TGTGCCAGCAGCTTGCGGCAGGGAACCGGGGAGCTGTTTTTT CASSLRQGTGELFF
- TRBJ2-1 - TRBV6-1 TGTGCCAGCAGTGACAACGCAGGGTGGCACAATGAGCAGTTCTTC CASSDNAGWHNEQFF
- TRBJ1-5 - TRBV20-1 TGCAGTGCTAGACTTGAGACAGTGCCCAATCAGCCCCAGCATTTT CSARLETVPNQPQHF